This entry features one T cell receptor beta chain sequence. Its antigen is unidentified. Newly diagnosed hyperthyroidism, duration under 2 months, in patients aged 18 to 65. Diagnosing involved the use of clinical symptoms, serum thyroxine and TRAb, thyroid ultrasound and orbital computed tomography. PBMCs were sourced from roughly 9.7 ml fresh peripheral blood. This CDR3 is built from 13 residues. The V gene's germline CDR1 is SEHNR and CDR2 FQNEAQ (reference sequence). With 7 bases removed from V and 3 bases from J, the gap between germline ends came to 12 bases. The TCR beta CDR3 regions underwent amplification using RNA transcripts as the source. HTBI primers were the set used in a first-round RT-PCR of the TCR CDR3. One entry per CDR3 protein, called by TCRdb with MiXCR from the multiplex PCR reads. The table has roughly 740,000 distinct CDR3 sequences, about 16% seen once. The data derive from a study of T cells in Graves' hyperthyroidism and ophthalmopathy. Study-wide points: Most expanded thyroid clonotypes above 0.001 also appeared in blood.

The receptor's source is a man in his late teens or twenties with Graves' hyperthyroidism. Sequenced material: blood. This chain links TRBV7-9 with TRBJ1-2; TRBD1 might be the D (6 bases). The CDR3 DNA follows: TGTGCCAGCACCGCGGGGGCTTACTATGGCTACACCTTC. Translating gives CASTAGAYYGYTF. Full variable domain (remainder filled in from reference TRBV7-9 and TRBJ1-2): DTGVSQNPRHKITKRGQNVTFRCDPISEHNRLYWYRQTLGQGPEFLTYFQNEAQLEKSRLLSDRFSAERPKGSFSTLEIQRTEQGDSAMYLCASTAGAYYGYTFGSGTRLTVV.